This T cell receptor (beta chain) was recovered during a study of blood T cell repertoires in COVID-19. Some clones are missing from TCRdb's copy, which holds only in-frame ones; the method was immunoSEQ multiplex PCR. The sample has 170,000 or so clones; 60% to 80% are singletons. Trimming removed 0 bases at V and 0 bases at J, with 21 bases between. Germline lookup yields CDR1 SGHNT and CDR2 YYREEE (reference sequence). This CDR3 is built from 19 residues. This TCR derives from a woman aged 45-65 years who had recovered from COVID-19. The genes are TRBV5-4 and TRBJ1-1; D might be TRBD1 (5 bases). Specimen: PBMCs or T cells enriched from blood (not recorded which). The chain's CDR3 is CASSLAIPGGVAMNTEAFF. In DNA, the CDR3 is TGTGCCAGCAGCTTGGCCATTCCCGGGGGGGTGGCCATGAACACTGAAGCTTTCTTT.